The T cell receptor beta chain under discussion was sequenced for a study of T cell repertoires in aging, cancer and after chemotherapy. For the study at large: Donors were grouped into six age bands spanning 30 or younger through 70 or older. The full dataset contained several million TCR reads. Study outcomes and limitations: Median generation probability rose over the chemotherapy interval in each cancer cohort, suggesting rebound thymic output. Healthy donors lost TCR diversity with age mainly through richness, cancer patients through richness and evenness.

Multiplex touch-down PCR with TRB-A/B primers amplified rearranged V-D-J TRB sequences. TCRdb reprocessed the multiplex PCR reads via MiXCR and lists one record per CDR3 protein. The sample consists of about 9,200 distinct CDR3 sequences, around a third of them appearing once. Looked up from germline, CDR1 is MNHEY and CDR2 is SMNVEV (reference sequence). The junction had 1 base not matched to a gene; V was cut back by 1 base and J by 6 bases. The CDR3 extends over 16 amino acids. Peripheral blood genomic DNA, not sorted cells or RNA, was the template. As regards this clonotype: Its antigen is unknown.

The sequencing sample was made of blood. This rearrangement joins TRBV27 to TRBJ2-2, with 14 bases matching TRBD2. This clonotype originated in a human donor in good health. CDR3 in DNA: TGTGCCAGCAGTTTATTGACTAGCGGGGGGGCCGGGGAGCTGTTTTTT. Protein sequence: CASSLLTSGGAGELFF.